One sample yielded the 21 T cell receptor beta chains listed below, sequenced in a study of Ad26.COV2.S vaccination and SARS-CoV-2 variants. The data were produced by immunoSEQ multiplex PCR, yet TCRdb's version contains in-frame clones alone and is incomplete. The sample shows some 350,000 clones, roughly 94% of them seen only once. The sequencing used peripheral blood, collected after recovery from COVID-19. These receptors all stem from a human donor who had recovered from COVID-19.

The chain recombines TRBV7-9 with TRBJ2-5; D is ambiguous. The CDR3 extends over 13 amino acids. CDR1 is SEHNR, CDR2 FQNEAQ, per germline (reference sequence). Trimming left V 2 bases short and J 2 bases short, with 6 bases between. The CDR3 DNA reads as TGTGCCAGCAGCTTATCCCCACAAGAGACCCAGTACTTC. Translated: CASSLSPQETQYF.

The chain employs TRBV5-1 and TRBJ2-7; no firm D call. CDR3 length equals 16 residues. V lost 4 bases and J 6 bases, leaving 23 bases between the germline ends. Germline CDR1 and CDR2: SGHRS and YFSETQ. CDR3 in DNA: TGCGCCAGCAGCCGTACCAGGCCAGATGAAAAGGGCGAGCAGTACTTC. The encoded protein is CASSRTRPDEKGEQYF. The whole variable domain, filled in from reference TRBV5-1 and TRBJ2-7, reads KAGVTQTPRYLIKTRGQQVTLSCSPISGHRSVSWYQQTPGQGLQFLFEYFSETQRNKGNFPGRFSGRQFSNSRSEMNVSTLELGDSALYLCASSRTRPDEKGEQYFGPGTRLTVT.

The chain recombines TRBV24-1 with TRBJ1-2; 7 bases map to TRBD1. Germline V gene sequence: CDR1 KGHDR, CDR2 SFDVKD. V shed 7 bases and J 5 bases; nucleotides not matched to a gene: 6. The CDR3 has 13 residues. The chain's CDR3 is CATRSTGKYGYTF. CDR3 sequence (DNA): TGTGCCACCAGATCGACAGGGAAGTATGGCTACACCTTC.

For this clone: The CDR3 ends on some other residue instead of the conserved phenylalanine or tryptophan, so this is likely a read error. The DNA is left out, because the CDR3 cannot be placed on it with certainty; the CDR3 is given as TCRdb lists it. This sequence joins TRBV12-3 or TRBV12-4 and TRBJ1-4; the table's D call, TRBD1, was not checked against the DNA. The CDR3 spans 11 amino acids, including both terminal residues. The CDR3 is CASSEGTGVYY.

The chain carries TRBV7-6 and TRBJ2-7; D tentatively reads TRBD1 or TRBD2 (5 bases each). The V and J ends lost 6 bases and 3 bases respectively, with 18 bases between them. CDR3 length: 15 amino acids. CDR1 is SGHVS and CDR2 is FNYEAQ in the germline V gene. CDR3 residues: CASSSNPGRHYEQYF. In DNA form, the CDR3 reads TGTGCCAGCAGTTCAAATCCGGGACGGCACTACGAGCAGTACTTC.

The CDR3 region has the DNA TGTGCGGGGAACAGGGAGACTGAAGCTTTCTTT. Its translation is CAGNRETEAFF. The chain combines TRBV2 with TRBJ1-1, with D perhaps matching TRBD1 (6 bases). The CDR3 totals 11 residues. Germline V gene data show CDR1 as SNHLY and CDR2 as FYNNEI. Filled out from reference TRBV2 and TRBJ1-1, the complete variable domain reads EPEVTQTPSHQVTQMGQEVILRCVPISNHLYFYWYRQILGQKVEFLVSFYNNEISEKSEIFDDQFSVERPDGSNFTLKIRSTKLEDSAMYFCAGNRETEAFFGQGTRLTVV.

In the case of this clone: A junction boundary mismatches the germline segment, possibly from a read error. This CDR3 reads CASSLKWAGVFQETQYF. As DNA, the CDR3 is TGTGCTAGCAGCTTAAAATGGGCAGGGGTCTTTCAAGAGACCCAGTACTTC. The V and J genes are TRBV7-7 and TRBJ2-5; D is possibly TRBD1 (6 bases). The CDR3 is made up of 17 amino acids. CDR1 and CDR2 (germline): SSHAT, FNYEAQ (reference sequence).

The V and J genes are TRBV9 and TRBJ1-2, with no clear D. V lost 5 bases and J lost 1, with 9 bases in between. The germline V gene has CDR1 SGDLS and CDR2 YYNGEE. The CDR3 extends over 13 amino acids. The CDR3 bases are TGTGCCAGCAGTGCGGGGAATAACTATGGCTACACCTTC. The encoded protein is CASSAGNNYGYTF.

The chain has TRBV13 and TRBJ2-3, with 8 nucleotides matching TRBD1. Trimming at V came to 3 bases and at J to 5 bases, leaving 7 bases not matched to a gene. The CDR3 is 15 residues long. Germline values: CDR1 PRHDT, CDR2 FYEKMQ (reference sequence). CDR3 nucleotide sequence: TGTGCCAGCAGCTTCCCCAGGGGGCGCGGAGATACGCAGTATTTT. Protein: CASSFPRGRGDTQYF.

The J gene is TRBJ1-1, the V gene TRBV4-3, with unresolved D. V lost 11 bases and J 2 bases, leaving 18 bases between the germline ends. The CDR3 loop spans 14 amino acids. Germline CDR1 and CDR2: LGHNA and YSLEER. CDR3 coding DNA: TGCGCCCCACTTGGGGATGGAAAAAACACTGAAGCTTTCTTT. Translated: CAPLGDGKNTEAFF.

This clone was picked up one time. V and J are TRBV14 and TRBJ1-6; D perhaps matches TRBD1 (5 bases). The ends were cut back, 4 bases at V and 9 bases at J, with 10 bases in the middle. Germline CDR1 is SGHDN and CDR2 is FVKESK. The CDR3 sequence is 13 residues long. The CDR3, as DNA: TGTGCCAGCAGCCGGGACTTCCGTTCACCCCTCCACTTT. Residues: CASSRDFRSPLHF.

This CDR3 is CASRPGGGGTSGNTIYF. CDR3 bases: TGTGCCAGCAGACCTGGTGGCGGGGGCACCTCTGGAAACACCATATATTTT. This chain uses TRBV3-1 (or the pseudogene TRBV3-2) with TRBJ1-3, with D maybe TRBD1 (6 bases). V shed 6 bases and J shed 0 bases, with 18 bases lying between them. CDR1 and CDR2 from the germline V gene are LGHDT and YNNKEL (reference sequence). This CDR3 is built from 17 residues.

This chain uses TRBV27 with TRBJ1-5, with D tentatively TRBD1 (6 bases). Germline V gene lookup returns CDR1 MNHEY and CDR2 SMNVEV (reference sequence). The V gene lost 3 bases and the J gene lost 0 bases, with 9 bases spanning the gap. This CDR3 spans 15 amino acids. The CDR3 region is CASSLDSYSNQPQHF. The CDR3 DNA sequence: TGTGCCAGCAGTTTGGACAGCTATAGCAATCAGCCCCAGCATTTT.

V and J are TRBV9 and TRBJ1-1, with D possibly matching TRBD1 (5 bases). This CDR3 contains 13 residues. Trimming cost V 3 bases and J 4 bases, with 10 bases left between them. CDR1 is SGDLS and CDR2 is YYNGEE in the germline V gene. For the CDR3, the DNA is TGTGCCAGCAGCGAAGGAGGGGCCACTGAAGCTTTCTTT. Protein product: CASSEGGATEAFF.

J is TRBJ2-5 and V is TRBV3-1 (or the pseudogene TRBV3-2); 10 bases map to TRBD1. Germline V gene data show CDR1 as LGHDT and CDR2 as YNNKEL (reference sequence). V dropped 5 bases and J dropped 5; count of bases not matched to a gene: 11. The CDR3 is 16 residues long. The DNA for the CDR3 is TGTGCCAGCAGCTTACTTTGGGACAGGGGTAGGGAGACCCAGTACTTC. Amino acid sequence: CASSLLWDRGRETQYF.

The chain is built from TRBV5-1 and TRBJ1-1; the D is unclear. Trimming cost V 2 bases and J 3 bases, with 26 bases left between them. Germline V gives CDR1 SGHRS, CDR2 YFSETQ. There are 19 residues in the CDR3. The DNA of the CDR3 is TGCGCCAGCAGCTTTACCCTTCGAACTGGGATCAGACAATACACTGAAGCTTTCTTT. Translation gives CASSFTLRTGIRQYTEAFF.

The V call is TRBV3-1 (or the pseudogene TRBV3-2), the J call TRBJ1-2; TRBD1 matches 9 bases. The trim removed 4 bases at V and 6 bases at J, leaving 12 bases unmatched. The CDR3 spans 16 residues. Germline V gene lookup returns CDR1 LGHDT and CDR2 YNNKEL (reference sequence). CDR3 DNA: TGTGCCAGCAGCCTCGGGACAGGGCAGCGGGGTAATGGCTACACCTTC. Translation gives CASSLGTGQRGNGYTF.

The CDR3 sequence is CSAWRGTETGELFF. As DNA, the CDR3 is TGCAGCGCCTGGCGAGGAACAGAAACCGGGGAGCTGTTTTTT. V is TRBV29-1 and J is TRBJ2-2, with D hard to call. Trimming left V 7 bases short and J 5 bases short, with 17 bases between. The V gene's germline CDR1 is SQVTM and CDR2 ANQGSEA. CDR3 length: 14 residues.

This rearrangement joins TRBV19 to TRBJ1-6; 12 positions agree with TRBD1. Trimming at V came to 5 bases and at J to 2 bases, leaving 4 bases not matched to a gene. CDR1 and CDR2 (germline): LNHDA, SQIVND (reference sequence). The CDR3 totals 17 residues. This chain's CDR3 is CASSPGTGGTYNSPLHF. In DNA, the CDR3 is TGTGCCAGTAGTCCGGGGACAGGGGGCACCTATAATTCACCCCTCCACTTT.

The chain uses TRBV7-2 and TRBJ1-2; no reliable D call. CDR3 length equals 14 residues. CDR1 and CDR2 (germline): SGHTA, FQGNSA. The germline V and J ends were trimmed by 10 bases and 5 bases, with 20 bases remaining between them. The CDR3 DNA reads as TGTGCCACCCCCCGGCCTCGAGGAGGGTATGGCTACACCTTC. This sequence encodes CATPRPRGGYGYTF. Full variable domain (remainder filled in from reference TRBV7-2 and TRBJ1-2): GAGVSQSPSNKVTEKGKDVELRCDPISGHTALYWYRQSLGQGLEFLIYFQGNSAPDKSGLPSDRFSAERTGGSVSTLTIQRTQQEDSAVYLCATPRPRGGYGYTFGSGTRLTVV.

The chain uses TRBV5-1 and TRBJ1-3; D may be TRBD1 (5 bases). V lost 7 bases and J lost 0, with 14 bases in between. Germline loops: CDR1 SGHRS, CDR2 YFSETQ. This CDR3 spans 15 amino acids. CDR3 amino acids: CASSRVESSGNTIYF. Written as DNA, the CDR3 is TGCGCCAGCTCCAGGGTCGAAAGCTCTGGAAACACCATATATTTT. The whole variable domain, remainder taken from reference TRBV5-1 and TRBJ1-3, is KAGVTQTPRYLIKTRGQQVTLSCSPISGHRSVSWYQQTPGQGLQFLFEYFSETQRNKGNFPGRFSGRQFSNSRSEMNVSTLELGDSALYLCASSRVESSGNTIYFGEGSWLTVV.